The entry below gives a single T cell receptor beta chain sequence along with its context. Antigen specificity is unknown. Using immunoSEQ multiplex PCR, the repertoire was profiled, and TCRdb retains in-frame clones only, with some absent. The sample carries about 64,000 clones, under 80% recorded once. This CDR3 comprises 16 residues. V dropped 3 bases and J dropped 7 bases, with 22 bases sitting between them. Germline CDR1 is SGHTA and CDR2 is FQGNSA. Isolation of CD4+ T cells took place after around 10 days of culture. By PCR, the person was confirmed to have had SARS-CoV-2 infection between March and December 2020. Both day 3 and day 7 saw half the medium replaced with IL-2 medium. These data belong to a study of vaccination effects on CD4 cells after COVID-19. As for the study in general: Sample provision by two convalescent patients occurred 16 days and one week before vaccination.

The sample here was CD4+ T cells from PBMCs cultured without peptide, taken before COVID-19 vaccination. This receptor was obtained from a human donor who had a prior SARS-CoV-2 infection. This rearrangement joins TRBV7-2 to TRBJ2-7, with D perhaps matching TRBD2 (7 bases). CDR3 coding DNA: TGTGCCAGCAGCTTTAGGAGCGGGGCCGAAGGGGGAGAGCAGTACTTC. This sequence encodes CASSFRSGAEGGEQYF.